The next 8 T cell receptor beta chains were all read from a single sample in a study of early T cells in non-severe SARS-CoV-2 infection. TCRdb itself ran the 5' RACE reads through MiXCR, one entry per CDR3 protein. The table shows around 55,000 distinct CDR3 sequences, with roughly an eighth occurring only once. What was sequenced was whole blood. The receptors come from an adult who was a healthcare worker with PCR-confirmed SARS-CoV-2 infection or an uninfected control (not recorded which).

Regarding this clonotype: A much larger clone lies one base from this, so it may be a read error. V and J are TRBV7-6 and TRBJ1-1; D possibly corresponds to TRBD1 (5 bases). The CDR3 is 14 amino acids. Germline V lookup: CDR1 SGHVS, CDR2 FNYEAQ. This CDR3 is CVSSPLTGNTEAFF. The CDR3 nucleotides read TGTGTCAGCAGCCCCCTAACAGGGAACACTGAAGCTTTCTTT.

This clonotype was recorded a few times. The chain is built from TRBV30 and TRBJ1-2, with a weak D call TRBD1 (5 bases). Germline CDR1 and CDR2: GTSNPN and SVGIG (reference sequence). V was pared by 0 bases and J by 2 bases, with 10 bases between. The CDR3 spans 14 residues. The CDR3 coding sequence is TGTGCCTGGAGTGTATGGGGCCAAAACTATGGCTACACCTTC. Translating it yields CAWSVWGQNYGYTF. Supplemented by reference TRBV30 and TRBJ1-2, the full variable domain reads SQTIHQWPATLVQPVGSPLSLECTVEGTSNPNLYWYRQAAGRGLQLLFYSVGIGQISSEVPQNLSASRPQDRQFILSSKKLLLSDSGFYLCAWSVWGQNYGYTFGSGTRLTVV.

The genes are TRBV20-1 and TRBJ1-2; D is perhaps TRBD1 (5 bases). This CDR3 comprises 15 residues. V was pared by 0 bases and J by 2 bases, with 13 bases between. Germline V gene data show CDR1 as DFQATT and CDR2 as SNEGSKA (reference sequence). The CDR3 bases are TGCAGTGCTAGAGACCCCCCCACAGGCAACTATGGCTACACCTTC. It specifies CSARDPPTGNYGYTF.

The gene calls are TRBV29-1 and TRBJ2-7; TRBD1 might be the D (5 bases). V lost 3 bases and J lost 0, with 9 bases in between. The CDR3 covers 13 residues. Germline V CDR1 and CDR2: SQVTM, ANQGSEA. CDR3 protein: CSVEDTRSYEQYF. The CDR3 DNA is TGCAGCGTTGAGGACACCCGCTCCTACGAGCAGTACTTC.

This clonotype turned up a few times. The J gene is TRBJ1-1, the V gene TRBV6-1, with D tentatively TRBD1 (6 bases). Trimming cost V 2 bases and J 0 bases, with 10 bases left between them. The CDR3 is 15 residues long. Germline CDR1 and CDR2: MNHNS and SASEGT. The CDR3: CASSENRVMNTEAFF. In DNA form, the CDR3 reads TGTGCCAGCAGTGAAAACAGGGTCATGAACACTGAAGCTTTCTTT.

This clonotype was seen ten or more times. This rearrangement joins TRBV29-1 to TRBJ1-1; D gene unclear. The V and J ends lost 4 bases and 12 bases respectively, with 12 bases between them. Per the germline V gene, CDR1 is SQVTM and CDR2 is ANQGSEA. The CDR3 loop spans 10 amino acids. CDR3 coding DNA: TGCAGCGTTGGTGACCGTGACACTTTCTTT. This codes for CSVGDRDTFF.

The table lists this clonotype with a few counts. In DNA form, the CDR3 reads TGTGCCAGCAGATCTGGGGATCAGCCCCAGCATTTT. Residues: CASRSGDQPQHF. This chain connects TRBV27 to TRBJ1-5; D uncertain. Looked up from germline, CDR1 is MNHEY and CDR2 is SMNVEV (reference sequence). This CDR3 region has 12 residues. The V end lost 6 bases, the J end lost 5 bases, and 8 bases lay between the germline ends.

This clonotype was detected a few times. The genes are TRBV2 and TRBJ2-7, with D unresolved. This CDR3 has 13 residues. With 6 bases removed from V and 0 bases from J, the gap between germline ends came to 9 bases. From germline, CDR1 is SNHLY and CDR2 FYNNEI. The CDR3 spells CASRAASSYEQYF. The CDR3 DNA follows: TGTGCCAGCAGGGCCGCCAGCTCCTACGAGCAGTACTTC.